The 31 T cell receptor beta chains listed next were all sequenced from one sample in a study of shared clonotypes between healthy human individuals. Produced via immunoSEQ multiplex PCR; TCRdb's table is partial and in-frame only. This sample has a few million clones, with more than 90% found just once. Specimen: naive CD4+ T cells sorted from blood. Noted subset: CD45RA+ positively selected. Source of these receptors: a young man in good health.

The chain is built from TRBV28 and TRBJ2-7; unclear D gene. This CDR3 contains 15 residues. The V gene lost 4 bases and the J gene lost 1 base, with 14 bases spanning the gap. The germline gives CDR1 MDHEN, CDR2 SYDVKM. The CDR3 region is CASSSPPARSYEQYF. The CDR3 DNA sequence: TGTGCCAGCAGTTCCCCTCCGGCGCGGTCCTACGAGCAGTACTTC.

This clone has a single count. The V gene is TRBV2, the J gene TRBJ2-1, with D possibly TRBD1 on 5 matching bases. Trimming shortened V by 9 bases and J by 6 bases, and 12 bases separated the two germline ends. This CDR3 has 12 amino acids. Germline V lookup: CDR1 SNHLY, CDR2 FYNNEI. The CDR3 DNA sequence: TGTGCCAGTGCCACCCAGGGCAATGAGCAGTTCTTC. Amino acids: CASATQGNEQFF.

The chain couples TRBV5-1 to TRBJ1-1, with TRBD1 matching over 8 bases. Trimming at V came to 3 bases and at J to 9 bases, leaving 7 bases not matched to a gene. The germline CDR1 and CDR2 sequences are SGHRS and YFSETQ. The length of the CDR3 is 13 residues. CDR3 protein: CASSSEQGGKAFF. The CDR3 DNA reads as TGCGCCAGCAGCTCTGAACAGGGGGGAAAAGCTTTCTTT. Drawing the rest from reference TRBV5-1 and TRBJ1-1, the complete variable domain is KAGVTQTPRYLIKTRGQQVTLSCSPISGHRSVSWYQQTPGQGLQFLFEYFSETQRNKGNFPGRFSGRQFSNSRSEMNVSTLELGDSALYLCASSSEQGGKAFFGQGTRLTVV.

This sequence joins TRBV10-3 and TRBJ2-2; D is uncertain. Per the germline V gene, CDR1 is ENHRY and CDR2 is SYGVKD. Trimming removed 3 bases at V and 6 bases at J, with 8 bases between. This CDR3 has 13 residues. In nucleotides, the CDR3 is TGTGCCATCAGTGACGTTACGGCCGGGGAGCTGTTTTTT. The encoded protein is CAISDVTAGELFF.

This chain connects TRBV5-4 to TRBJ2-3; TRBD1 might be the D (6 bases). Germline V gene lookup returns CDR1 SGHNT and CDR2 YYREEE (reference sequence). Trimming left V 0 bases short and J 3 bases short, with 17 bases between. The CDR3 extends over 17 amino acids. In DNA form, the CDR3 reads TGTGCCAGCAGCTTGGGCGGACAGCGTCCCCCTACAGATACGCAGTATTTT. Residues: CASSLGGQRPPTDTQYF.

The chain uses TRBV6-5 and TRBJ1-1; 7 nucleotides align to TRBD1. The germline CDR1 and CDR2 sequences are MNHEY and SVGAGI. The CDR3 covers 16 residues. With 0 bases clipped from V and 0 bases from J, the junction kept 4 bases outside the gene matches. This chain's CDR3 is CASSYSGQSMNTEAFF. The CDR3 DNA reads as TGTGCCAGCAGTTACTCGGGACAGAGTATGAACACTGAAGCTTTCTTT.

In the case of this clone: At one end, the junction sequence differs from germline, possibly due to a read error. This CDR3 is CASSESNGLAYHF. The CDR3 region has the DNA TGCGCCAGCAGTGAGTCGAACGGACTAGCGTACCACTTC. The rearrangement uses TRBV10-2 and TRBJ2-5; 9 nucleotides align to TRBD2. This CDR3 region has 13 residues. CDR1 is WSHSY, CDR2 SAAADI, per germline.

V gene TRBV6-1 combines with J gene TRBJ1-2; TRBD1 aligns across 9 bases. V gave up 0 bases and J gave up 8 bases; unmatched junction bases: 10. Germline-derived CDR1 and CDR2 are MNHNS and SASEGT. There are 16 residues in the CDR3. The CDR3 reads CASSEAVGDRVGGYTF. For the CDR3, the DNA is TGTGCCAGCAGTGAAGCGGTGGGGGACAGGGTGGGCGGCTACACCTTC.

CDR3: CAISGNSYEQYF. CDR3 coding DNA: TGTGCCATCAGTGGGAACTCTTACGAGCAGTACTTC. V gene TRBV10-3 combines with J gene TRBJ2-7; D uncertain. The ends were cut back, 4 bases at V and 4 bases at J, with 8 bases in the middle. This CDR3 contains 12 residues. Germline assignment: CDR1 ENHRY and CDR2 SYGVKD.

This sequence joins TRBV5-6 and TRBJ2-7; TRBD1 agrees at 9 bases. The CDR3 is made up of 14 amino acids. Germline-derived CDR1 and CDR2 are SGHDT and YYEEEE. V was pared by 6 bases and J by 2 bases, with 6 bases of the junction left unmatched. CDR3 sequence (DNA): TGTGCCAGCACCCGGACAGGGGAGGCCTACGAGCAGTACTTC. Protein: CASTRTGEAYEQYF.

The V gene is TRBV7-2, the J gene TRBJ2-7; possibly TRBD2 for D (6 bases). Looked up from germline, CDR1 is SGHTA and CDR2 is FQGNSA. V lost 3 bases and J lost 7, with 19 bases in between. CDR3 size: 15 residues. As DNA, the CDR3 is TGTGCCAGCAGCTTGGACGGGACCCCGGGGAGGGAGCAGTACTTC. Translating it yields CASSLDGTPGREQYF.

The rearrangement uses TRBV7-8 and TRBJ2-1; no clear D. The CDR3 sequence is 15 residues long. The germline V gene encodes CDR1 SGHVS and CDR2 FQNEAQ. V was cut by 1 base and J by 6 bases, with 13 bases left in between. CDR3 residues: CASSLVSGMLNEQFF. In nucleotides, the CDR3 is TGTGCCAGCAGCTTAGTTTCGGGCATGCTCAATGAGCAGTTCTTC.

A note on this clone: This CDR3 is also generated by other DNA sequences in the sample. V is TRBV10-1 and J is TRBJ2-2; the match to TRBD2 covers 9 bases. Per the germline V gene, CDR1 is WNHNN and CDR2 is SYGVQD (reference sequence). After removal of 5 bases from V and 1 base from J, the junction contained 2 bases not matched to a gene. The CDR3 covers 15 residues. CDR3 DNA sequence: TGCGCCAGCAGTTCGACTAGCGGGAACACCGGGGAGCTGTTTTTT. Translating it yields CASSSTSGNTGELFF.

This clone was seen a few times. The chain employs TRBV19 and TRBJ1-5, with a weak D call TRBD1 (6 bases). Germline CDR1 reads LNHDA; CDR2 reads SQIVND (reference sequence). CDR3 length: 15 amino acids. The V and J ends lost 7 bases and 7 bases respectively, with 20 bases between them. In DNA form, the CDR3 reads TGTGCCAGTACCCCCTGGGGGCAAGGAAGCCAGCCCCAGCATTTT. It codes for CASTPWGQGSQPQHF.

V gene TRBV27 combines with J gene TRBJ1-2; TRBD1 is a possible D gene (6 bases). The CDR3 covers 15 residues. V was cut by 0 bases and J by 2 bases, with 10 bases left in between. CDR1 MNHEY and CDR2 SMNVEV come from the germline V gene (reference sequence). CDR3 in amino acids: CASSLSPGVNYGYTF. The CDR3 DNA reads TGTGCCAGCAGTTTATCGCCAGGGGTCAACTATGGCTACACCTTC.

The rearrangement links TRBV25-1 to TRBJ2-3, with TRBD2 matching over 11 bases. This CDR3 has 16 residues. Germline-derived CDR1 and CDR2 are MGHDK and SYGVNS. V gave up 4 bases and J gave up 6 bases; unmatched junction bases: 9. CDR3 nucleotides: TGTGCCAGCAGTGTACTAGCGGGAGCCACCGCGGATACGCAGTATTTT. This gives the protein CASSVLAGATADTQYF.

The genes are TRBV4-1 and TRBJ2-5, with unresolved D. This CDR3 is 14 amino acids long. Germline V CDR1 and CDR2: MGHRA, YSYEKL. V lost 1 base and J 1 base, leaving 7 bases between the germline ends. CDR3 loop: CASSQGRVQETQYF. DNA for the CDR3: TGCGCCAGCAGCCAAGGACGGGTCCAAGAGACCCAGTACTTC.

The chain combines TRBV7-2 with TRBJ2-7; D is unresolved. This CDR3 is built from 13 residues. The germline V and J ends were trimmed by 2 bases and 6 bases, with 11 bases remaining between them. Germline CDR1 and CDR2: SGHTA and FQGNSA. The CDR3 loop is CASSLHPAGEQYF. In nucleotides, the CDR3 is TGTGCCAGCAGCTTACACCCAGCTGGCGAGCAGTACTTC.

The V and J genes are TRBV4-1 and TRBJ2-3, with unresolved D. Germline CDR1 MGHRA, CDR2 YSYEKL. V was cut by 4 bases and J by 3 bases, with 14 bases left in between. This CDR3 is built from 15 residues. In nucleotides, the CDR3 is TGCGCCAGCAGCCTTCGAGCGCTCTCGACAGATACGCAGTATTTT. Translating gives CASSLRALSTDTQYF.

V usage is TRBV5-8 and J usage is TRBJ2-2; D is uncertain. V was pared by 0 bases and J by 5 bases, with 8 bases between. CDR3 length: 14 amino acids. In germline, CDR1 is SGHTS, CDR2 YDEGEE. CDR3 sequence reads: CASSLADRTGELFF. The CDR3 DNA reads TGTGCCAGCAGCTTGGCCGACCGTACCGGGGAGCTGTTTTTT.

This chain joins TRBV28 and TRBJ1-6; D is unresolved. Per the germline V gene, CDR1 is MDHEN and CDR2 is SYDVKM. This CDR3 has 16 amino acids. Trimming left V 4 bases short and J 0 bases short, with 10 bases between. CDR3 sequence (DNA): TGTGCCAGCAGTTCCCCCGGGAGCTCCTATAATTCACCCCTCCACTTT. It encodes CASSSPGSSYNSPLHF.

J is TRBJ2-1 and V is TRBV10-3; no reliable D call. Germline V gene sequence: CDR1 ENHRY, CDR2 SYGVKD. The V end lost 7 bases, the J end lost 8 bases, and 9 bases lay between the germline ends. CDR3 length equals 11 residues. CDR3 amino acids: CAITSDDEQFF. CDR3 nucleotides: TGTGCCATCACCTCGGATGATGAGCAGTTCTTC.

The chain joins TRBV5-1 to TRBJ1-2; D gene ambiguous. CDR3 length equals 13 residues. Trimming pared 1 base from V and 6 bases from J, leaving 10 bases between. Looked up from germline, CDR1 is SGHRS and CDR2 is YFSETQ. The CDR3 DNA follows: TGCGCCAGCAGCTTGAGGGTCTCGGATGGCTACACCTTC. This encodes CASSLRVSDGYTF.

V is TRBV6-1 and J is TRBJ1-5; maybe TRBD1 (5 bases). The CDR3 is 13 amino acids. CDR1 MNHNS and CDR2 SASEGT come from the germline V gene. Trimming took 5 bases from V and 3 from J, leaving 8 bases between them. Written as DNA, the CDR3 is TGTGCCAGCAGTAGACAGTACAATCAGCCCCAGCATTTT. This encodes CASSRQYNQPQHF.

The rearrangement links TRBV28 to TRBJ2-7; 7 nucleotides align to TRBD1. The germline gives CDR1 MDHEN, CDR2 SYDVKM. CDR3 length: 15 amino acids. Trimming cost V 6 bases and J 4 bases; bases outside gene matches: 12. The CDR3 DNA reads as TGTGCCAGCAGGCCCTCCGGGACAGATAAATACGAGCAGTACTTC. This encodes CASRPSGTDKYEQYF.

The CDR3 region has the DNA TGCGCCAGCAGAGGAACAGGAAACTCCTACAATGAGCAGTTCTTC. This codes for CASRGTGNSYNEQFF. V gene TRBV5-1 combines with J gene TRBJ2-1; TRBD1 is a possible D gene (5 bases). Germline values: CDR1 SGHRS, CDR2 YFSETQ. The CDR3 contains 15 residues. V gave up 5 bases and J gave up 0 bases, with 12 bases separating them. Full variable domain (rest looked up from reference TRBV5-1 and TRBJ2-1): KAGVTQTPRYLIKTRGQQVTLSCSPISGHRSVSWYQQTPGQGLQFLFEYFSETQRNKGNFPGRFSGRQFSNSRSEMNVSTLELGDSALYLCASRGTGNSYNEQFFGPGTRLTVL.

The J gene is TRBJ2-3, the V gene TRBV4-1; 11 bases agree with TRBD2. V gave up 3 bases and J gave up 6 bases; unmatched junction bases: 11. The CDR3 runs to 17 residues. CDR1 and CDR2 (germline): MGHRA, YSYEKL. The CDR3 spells CASSHNTGASGRDTQYF. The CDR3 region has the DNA TGCGCCAGCAGCCATAATACCGGAGCTAGCGGGAGGGATACGCAGTATTTT.

CDR3 sequence (DNA): TGTGCCAGCAGTTTATGGGGAGAGGGGGCTACTGAAGCTTTCTTT. Protein product: CASSLWGEGATEAFF. V is TRBV28 and J is TRBJ1-1, with 7 nucleotides matching TRBD1. The V gene end was trimmed by 0 bases and the J gene end by 5 bases; junction bases not matched to a gene: 6. This CDR3 spans 15 amino acids. Germline values: CDR1 MDHEN, CDR2 SYDVKM. Based on the CDR3 plus reference TRBV28 and TRBJ1-1, the full variable domain is DVKVTQSSRYLVKRTGEKVFLECVQDMDHENMFWYRQDPGLGLRLIYFSYDVKMKEKGDIPEGYSVSREKKERFSLILESASTNQTSMYLCASSLWGEGATEAFFGQGTRLTVV.

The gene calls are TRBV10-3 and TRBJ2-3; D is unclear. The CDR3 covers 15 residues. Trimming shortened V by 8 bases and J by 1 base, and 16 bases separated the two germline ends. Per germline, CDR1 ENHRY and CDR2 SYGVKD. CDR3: CAIRRNREGTDTQYF. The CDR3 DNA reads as TGTGCCATCCGCCGAAATCGCGAGGGCACAGATACGCAGTATTTT.

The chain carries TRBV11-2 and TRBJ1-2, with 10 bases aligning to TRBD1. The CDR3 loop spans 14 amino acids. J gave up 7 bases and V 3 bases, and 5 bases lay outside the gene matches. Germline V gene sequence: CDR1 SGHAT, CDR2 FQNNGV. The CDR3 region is CASSFGQGEGGYTF. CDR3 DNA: TGTGCCAGCAGCTTTGGACAGGGGGAGGGTGGCTACACCTTC. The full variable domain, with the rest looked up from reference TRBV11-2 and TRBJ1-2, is EAGVAQSPRYKIIEKRQSVAFWCNPISGHATLYWYQQILGQGPKLLIQFQNNGVVDDSQLPKDRFSAERLKGVDSTLKIQPAKLEDSAVYLCASSFGQGEGGYTFGSGTRLTVV.

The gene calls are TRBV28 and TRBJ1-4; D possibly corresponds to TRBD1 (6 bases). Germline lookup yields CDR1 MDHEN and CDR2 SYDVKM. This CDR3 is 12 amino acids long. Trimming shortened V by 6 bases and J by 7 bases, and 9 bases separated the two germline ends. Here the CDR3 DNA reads TGTGCCAGCAGGCGACAGGTTGAAAAACTGTTTTTT. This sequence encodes CASRRQVEKLFF.